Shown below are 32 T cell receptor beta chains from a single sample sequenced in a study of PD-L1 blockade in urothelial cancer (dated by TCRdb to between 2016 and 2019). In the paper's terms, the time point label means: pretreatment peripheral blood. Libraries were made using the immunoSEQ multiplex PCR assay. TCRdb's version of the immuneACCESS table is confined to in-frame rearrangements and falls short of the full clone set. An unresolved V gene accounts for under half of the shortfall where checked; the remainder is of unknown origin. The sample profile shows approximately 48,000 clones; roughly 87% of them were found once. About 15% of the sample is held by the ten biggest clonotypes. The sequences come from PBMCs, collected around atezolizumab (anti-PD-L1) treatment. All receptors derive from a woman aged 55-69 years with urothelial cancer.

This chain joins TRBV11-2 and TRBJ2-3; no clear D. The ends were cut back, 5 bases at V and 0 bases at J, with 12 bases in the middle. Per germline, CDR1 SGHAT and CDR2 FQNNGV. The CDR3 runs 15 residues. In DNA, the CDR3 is TGTGCCAGCAGCCGACTCAAGGCTAGCACAGATACGCAGTATTTT. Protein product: CASSRLKASTDTQYF.

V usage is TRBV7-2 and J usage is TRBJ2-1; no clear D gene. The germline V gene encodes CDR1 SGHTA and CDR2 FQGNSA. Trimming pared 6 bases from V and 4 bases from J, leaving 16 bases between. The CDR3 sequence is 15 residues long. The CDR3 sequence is CASRYEVAGYNEQFF. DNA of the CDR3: TGTGCCAGCAGATACGAGGTAGCCGGGTACAATGAGCAGTTCTTC. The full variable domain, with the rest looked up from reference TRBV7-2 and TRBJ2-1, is GAGVSQSPSNKVTEKGKDVELRCDPISGHTALYWYRQSLGQGLEFLIYFQGNSAPDKSGLPSDRFSAERTGGSVSTLTIQRTQQEDSAVYLCASRYEVAGYNEQFFGPGTRLTVL.

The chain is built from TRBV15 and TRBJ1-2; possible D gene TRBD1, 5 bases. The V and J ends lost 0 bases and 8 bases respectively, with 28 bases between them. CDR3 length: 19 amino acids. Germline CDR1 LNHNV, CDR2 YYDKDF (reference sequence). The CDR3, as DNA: TGTGCCACCAGCAGAGACCTCGGGGGGACTACCATTCTCTATGAAGGCTACACCTTC. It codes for CATSRDLGGTTILYEGYTF.

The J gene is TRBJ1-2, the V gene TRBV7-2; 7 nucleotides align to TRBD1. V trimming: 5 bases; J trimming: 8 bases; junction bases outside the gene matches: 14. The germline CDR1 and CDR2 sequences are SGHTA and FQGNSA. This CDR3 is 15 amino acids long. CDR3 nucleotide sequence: TGTGCCAGCAGCGACATAGGGGGCCCGCTGGGAGGCTACACCTTC. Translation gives CASSDIGGPLGGYTF.

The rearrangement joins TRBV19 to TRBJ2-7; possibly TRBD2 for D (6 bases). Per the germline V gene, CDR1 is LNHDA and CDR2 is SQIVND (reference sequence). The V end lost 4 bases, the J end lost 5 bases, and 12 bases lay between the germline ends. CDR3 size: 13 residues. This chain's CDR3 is CASSTTSLDEQYF. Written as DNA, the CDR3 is TGTGCCAGTAGTACTACTAGCTTGGACGAGCAGTACTTC. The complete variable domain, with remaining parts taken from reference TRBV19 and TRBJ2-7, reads DGGITQSPKYLFRKEGQNVTLSCEQNLNHDAMYWYRQDPGQGLRLIYYSQIVNDFQKGDIAEGYSVSREKKESFPLTVTSAQKNPTAFYLCASSTTSLDEQYFGPGTRLTVT.

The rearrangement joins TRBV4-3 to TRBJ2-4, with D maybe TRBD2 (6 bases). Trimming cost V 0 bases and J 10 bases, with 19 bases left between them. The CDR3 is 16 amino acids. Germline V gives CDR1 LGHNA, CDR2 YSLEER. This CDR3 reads CASSQDVRGPQFIQYF. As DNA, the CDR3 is TGCGCCAGCAGCCAAGATGTGCGGGGTCCACAGTTTATTCAGTACTTC.

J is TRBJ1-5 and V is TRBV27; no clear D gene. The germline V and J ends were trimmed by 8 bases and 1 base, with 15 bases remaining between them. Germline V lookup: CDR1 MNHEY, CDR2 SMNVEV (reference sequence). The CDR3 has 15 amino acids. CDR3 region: CASASWGGSNQPQHF. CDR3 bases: TGTGCCAGCGCTTCGTGGGGAGGGAGCAATCAGCCCCAGCATTTT.

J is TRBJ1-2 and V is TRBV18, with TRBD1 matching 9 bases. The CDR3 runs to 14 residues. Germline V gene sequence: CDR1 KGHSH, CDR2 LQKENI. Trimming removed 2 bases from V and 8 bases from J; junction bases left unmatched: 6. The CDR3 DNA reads TGTGCCAGCTCACCAACGACAGGGGGGTACGGCTACACCTTC. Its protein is CASSPTTGGYGYTF.

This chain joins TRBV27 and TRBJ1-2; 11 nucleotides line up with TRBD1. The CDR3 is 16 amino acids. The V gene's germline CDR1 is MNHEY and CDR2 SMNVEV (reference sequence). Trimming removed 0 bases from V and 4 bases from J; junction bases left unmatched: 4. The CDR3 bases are TGTGCCAGCAGTTTATCGTCCGGGACAGGGGGCTATGGCTACACCTTC. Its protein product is CASSLSSGTGGYGYTF.

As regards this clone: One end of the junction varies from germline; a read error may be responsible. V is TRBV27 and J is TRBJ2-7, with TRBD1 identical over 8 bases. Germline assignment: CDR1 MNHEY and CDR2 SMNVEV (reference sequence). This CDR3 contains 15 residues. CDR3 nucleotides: TGTGCCAGCAGTTTTATAGGGACAGGCTCCAACGAGCAGTACTTC. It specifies CASSFIGTGSNEQYF.

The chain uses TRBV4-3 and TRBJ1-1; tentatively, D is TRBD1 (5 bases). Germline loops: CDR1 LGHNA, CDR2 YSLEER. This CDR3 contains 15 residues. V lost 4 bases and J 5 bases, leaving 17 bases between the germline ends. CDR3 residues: CASSLGAPGGTEAFF. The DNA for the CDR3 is TGCGCCAGCAGCCTTGGGGCCCCGGGGGGGACTGAAGCTTTCTTT.

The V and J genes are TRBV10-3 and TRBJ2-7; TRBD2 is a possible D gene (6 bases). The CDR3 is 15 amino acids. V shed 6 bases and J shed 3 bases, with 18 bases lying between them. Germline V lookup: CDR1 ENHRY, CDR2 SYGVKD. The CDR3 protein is CAIRERRGDSYEQYF. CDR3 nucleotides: TGTGCCATCAGGGAGCGGAGGGGAGATAGCTACGAGCAGTACTTC.

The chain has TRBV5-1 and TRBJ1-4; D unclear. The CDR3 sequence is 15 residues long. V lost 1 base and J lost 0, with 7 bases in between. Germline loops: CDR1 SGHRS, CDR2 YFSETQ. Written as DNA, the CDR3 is TGCGCCAGCAGCTTGATAGAGCCAACTAATGAAAAACTGTTTTTT. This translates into CASSLIEPTNEKLFF.

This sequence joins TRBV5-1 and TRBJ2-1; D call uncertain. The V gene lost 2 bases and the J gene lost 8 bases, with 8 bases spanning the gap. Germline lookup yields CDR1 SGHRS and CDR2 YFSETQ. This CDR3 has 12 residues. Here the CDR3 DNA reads TGCGCCAGCAGCTTCAGTAATGATGAGCAGTTCTTC. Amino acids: CASSFSNDEQFF.

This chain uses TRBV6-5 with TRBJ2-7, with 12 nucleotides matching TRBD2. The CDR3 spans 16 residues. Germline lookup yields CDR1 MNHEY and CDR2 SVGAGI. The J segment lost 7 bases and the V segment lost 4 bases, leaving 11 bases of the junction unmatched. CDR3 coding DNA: TGTGCCAGCAGTTCCTCGGGACTAGCGGGCGCTCGGGAGCAGTACTTC. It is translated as CASSSSGLAGAREQYF.

The CDR3 spells CASSSTEVKEVGQPQHF. As DNA, the CDR3 is TGTGCCAGCTCATCGACCGAGGTCAAGGAAGTGGGTCAGCCCCAGCATTTT. The chain joins TRBV18 to TRBJ1-5; D call uncertain. The CDR3 length is 17 residues. Looked up from germline, CDR1 is KGHSH and CDR2 is LQKENI. V dropped 5 bases and J dropped 6 bases, with 23 bases sitting between them.

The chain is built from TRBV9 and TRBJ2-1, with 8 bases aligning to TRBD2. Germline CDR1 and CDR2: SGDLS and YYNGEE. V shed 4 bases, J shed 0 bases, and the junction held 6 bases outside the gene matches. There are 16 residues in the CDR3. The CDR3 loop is CASSPRGGHSYNEQFF. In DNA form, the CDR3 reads TGTGCCAGCAGCCCCCGGGGGGGCCACTCCTACAATGAGCAGTTCTTC.

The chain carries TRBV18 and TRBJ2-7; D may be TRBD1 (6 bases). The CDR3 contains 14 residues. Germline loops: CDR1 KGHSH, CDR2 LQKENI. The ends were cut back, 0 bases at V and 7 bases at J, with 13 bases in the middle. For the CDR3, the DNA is TGTGCCAGCTCACCACCGTCTTACAGGGCGGAGCAGTACTTC. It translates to CASSPPSYRAEQYF.

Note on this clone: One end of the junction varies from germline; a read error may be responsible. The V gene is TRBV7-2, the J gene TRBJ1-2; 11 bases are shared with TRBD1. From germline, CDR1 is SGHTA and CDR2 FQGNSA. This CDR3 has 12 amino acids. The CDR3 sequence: CASSSDRGRSWF. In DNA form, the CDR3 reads TGTGCCAGCAGCTCGGACAGGGGGCGGTCGTGGTTC.

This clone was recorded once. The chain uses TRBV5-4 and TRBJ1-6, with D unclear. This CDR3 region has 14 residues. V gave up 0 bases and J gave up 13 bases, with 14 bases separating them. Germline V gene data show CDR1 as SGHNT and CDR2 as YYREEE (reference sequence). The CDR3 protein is CASSLAGLSQPLHF. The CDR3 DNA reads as TGTGCCAGCAGCTTGGCCGGTCTTTCACAGCCCCTCCACTTT. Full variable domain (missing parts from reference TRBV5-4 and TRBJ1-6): ETGVTQSPTHLIKTRGQQVTLRCSSQSGHNTVSWYQQALGQGPQFIFQYYREEENGRGNFPPRFSGLQFPNYSSELNVNALELDDSALYLCASSLAGLSQPLHFGNGTRLTVT.

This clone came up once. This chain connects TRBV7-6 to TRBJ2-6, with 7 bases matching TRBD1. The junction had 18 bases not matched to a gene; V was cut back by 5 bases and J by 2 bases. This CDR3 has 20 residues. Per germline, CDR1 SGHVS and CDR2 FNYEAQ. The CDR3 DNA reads TGTGCCAGCAGCCAAGTGTACCGGAGACAGGGTGTGACTGGGGCCAACGTCCTGACTTTC. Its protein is CASSQVYRRQGVTGANVLTF.

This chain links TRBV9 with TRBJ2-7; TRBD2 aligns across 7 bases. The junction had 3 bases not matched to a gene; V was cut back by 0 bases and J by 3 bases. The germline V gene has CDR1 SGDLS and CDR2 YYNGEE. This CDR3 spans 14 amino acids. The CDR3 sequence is CASSVGTSVYEQYF. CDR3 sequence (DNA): TGTGCCAGCAGCGTAGGTACTAGCGTCTACGAGCAGTACTTC.

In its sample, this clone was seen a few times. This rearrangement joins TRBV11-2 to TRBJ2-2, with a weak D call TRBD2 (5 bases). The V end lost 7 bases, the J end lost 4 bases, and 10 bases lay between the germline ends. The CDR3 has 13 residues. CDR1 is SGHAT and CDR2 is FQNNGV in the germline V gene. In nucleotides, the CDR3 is TGTGCCAGCACGAGGGCGGGCACCGGGGAGCTGTTTTTT. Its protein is CASTRAGTGELFF.

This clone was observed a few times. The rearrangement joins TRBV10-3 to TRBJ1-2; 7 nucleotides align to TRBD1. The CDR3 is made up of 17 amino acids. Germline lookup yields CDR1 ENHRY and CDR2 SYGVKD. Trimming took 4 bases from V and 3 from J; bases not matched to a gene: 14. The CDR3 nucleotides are TGTGCCATCAGTGGCCGGGACAGTGGGGGCAGTGACTATGGCTACACCTTC. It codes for CAISGRDSGGSDYGYTF.

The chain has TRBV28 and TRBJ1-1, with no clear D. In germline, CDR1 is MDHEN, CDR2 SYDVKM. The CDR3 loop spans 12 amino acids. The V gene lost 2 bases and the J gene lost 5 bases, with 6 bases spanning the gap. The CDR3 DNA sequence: TGTGCCAGCAGTTTAGCGGAAACTGAAGCTTTCTTT. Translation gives CASSLAETEAFF.

The DNA of the CDR3 is TGTGCCAGCTCACCAATCAGGGACGAGCAGTACTTC. As protein: CASSPIRDEQYF. The V gene is TRBV18, the J gene TRBJ2-7; D possibly corresponds to TRBD1 (5 bases). The V end was cut by 2 bases, the J end by 5 bases, with 7 bases between. CDR1 KGHSH and CDR2 LQKENI come from the germline V gene. This CDR3 is built from 12 residues.

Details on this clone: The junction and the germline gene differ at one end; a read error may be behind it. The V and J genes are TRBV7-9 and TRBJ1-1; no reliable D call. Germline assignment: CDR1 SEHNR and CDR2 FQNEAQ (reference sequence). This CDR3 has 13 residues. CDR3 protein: CASSAVGDHTGGF. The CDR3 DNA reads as TGTGCCAGCAGCGCGGTGGGCGACCATACTGGAGGATTT.

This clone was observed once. The CDR3 DNA is TGTGCCAGCAGCTTAGTAGCGGGAGAATCCCACACCGGGGAGCTGTTTTTT. It is translated as CASSLVAGESHTGELFF. The rearrangement links TRBV5-8 to TRBJ2-2; the match to TRBD2 covers 9 bases. J was trimmed by 3 bases and V by 2 bases; bases with no gene match: 8. The germline V gene has CDR1 SGHTS and CDR2 YDEGEE. This CDR3 region has 17 residues.

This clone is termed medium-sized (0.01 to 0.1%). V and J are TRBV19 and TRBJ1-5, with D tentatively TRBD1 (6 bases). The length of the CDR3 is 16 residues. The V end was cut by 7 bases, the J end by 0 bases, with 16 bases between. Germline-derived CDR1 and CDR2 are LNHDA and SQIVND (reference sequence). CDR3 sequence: CASILDSGYSNQPQHF. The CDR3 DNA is TGTGCCAGTATCCTGGACAGCGGTTATAGCAATCAGCCCCAGCATTTT.

The CDR3 bases are TGCAGCCCTAAACAGGGGGCGGCCGAGTTCTTC. Its translation is CSPKQGAAEFF. This chain joins TRBV20-1 and TRBJ2-1; 9 nucleotides align to TRBD1. The CDR3 is made up of 11 amino acids. Germline CDR1 DFQATT, CDR2 SNEGSKA (reference sequence).

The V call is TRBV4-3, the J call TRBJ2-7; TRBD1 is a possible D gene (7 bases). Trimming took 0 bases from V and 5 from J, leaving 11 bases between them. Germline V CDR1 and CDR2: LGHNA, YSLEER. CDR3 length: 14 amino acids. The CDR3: CASSQDRGEDEQYF. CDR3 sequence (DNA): TGCGCCAGCAGCCAAGACAGGGGGGAAGACGAGCAGTACTTC.

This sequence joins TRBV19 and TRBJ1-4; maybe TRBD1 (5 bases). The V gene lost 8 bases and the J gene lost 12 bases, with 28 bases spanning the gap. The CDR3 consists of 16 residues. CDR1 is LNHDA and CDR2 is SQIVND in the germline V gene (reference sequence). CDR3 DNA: TGTGCCAGTTGGACTAGCAAAGGGACCGCCAAACAAGAACTGTTTTTT. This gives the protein CASWTSKGTAKQELFF.